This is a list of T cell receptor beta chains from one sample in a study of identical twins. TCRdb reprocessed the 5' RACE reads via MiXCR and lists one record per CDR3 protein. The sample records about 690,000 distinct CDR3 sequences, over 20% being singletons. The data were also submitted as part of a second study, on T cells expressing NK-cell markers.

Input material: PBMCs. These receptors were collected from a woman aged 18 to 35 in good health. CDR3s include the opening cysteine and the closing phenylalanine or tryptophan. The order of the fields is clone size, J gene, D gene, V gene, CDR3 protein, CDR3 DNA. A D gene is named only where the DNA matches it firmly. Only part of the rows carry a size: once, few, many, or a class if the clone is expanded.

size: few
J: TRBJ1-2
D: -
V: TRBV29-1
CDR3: CSVVNLGLGYTF
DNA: TGCAGCGTCGTCAACCTGGGGTTGGGCTACACCTTC

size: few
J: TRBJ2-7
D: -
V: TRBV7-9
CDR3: CASSFLGPNYEQYF
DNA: TGTGCCAGCAGCTTCCTAGGCCCAAACTACGAGCAGTACTTC

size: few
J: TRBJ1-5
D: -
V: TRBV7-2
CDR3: CASSLSVGRGANQPQHF
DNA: TGTGCCAGCAGCTTATCGGTTGGGCGGGGGGCAAATCAGCCCCAGCATTTT

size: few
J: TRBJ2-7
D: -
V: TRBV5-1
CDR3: CASSLDPGEGYEQYF
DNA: TGCGCCAGCAGCTTGGACCCAGGGGAGGGCTACGAGCAGTACTTC

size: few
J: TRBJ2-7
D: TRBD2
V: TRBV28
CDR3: CASSSGPQWRGVHEQYF
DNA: TGTGCCAGCAGTTCAGGCCCTCAGTGGCGGGGGGTCCACGAGCAGTACTTC

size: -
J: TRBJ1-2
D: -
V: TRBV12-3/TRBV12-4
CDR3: CASSSLAGWGYTF
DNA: TGTGCCAGCAGTTCCCTAGCGGGTTGGGGCTACACCTTC

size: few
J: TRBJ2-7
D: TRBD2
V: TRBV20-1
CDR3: CSAPPGTNSYEQYF
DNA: TGCAGTGCTCCCCCTGGGACTAACTCCTACGAGCAGTACTTC

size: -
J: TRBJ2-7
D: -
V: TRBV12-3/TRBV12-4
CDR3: CASSLGVKYEQYF
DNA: TGTGCCAGCAGTTTAGGGGTGAAGTACGAGCAGTACTTC

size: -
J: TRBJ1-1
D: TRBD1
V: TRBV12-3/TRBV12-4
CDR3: CASTQGQVNTEAFF
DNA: TGTGCCAGCACCCAAGGACAGGTTAACACTGAAGCTTTCTTT

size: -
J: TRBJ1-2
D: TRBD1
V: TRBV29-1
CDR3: CSVGETGGGYTF
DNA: TGCAGCGTTGGAGAGACAGGGGGAGGCTACACCTTC

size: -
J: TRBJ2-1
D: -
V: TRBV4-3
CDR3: CASSQVSGSNVNEQFF
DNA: TGCGCCAGCAGCCAAGTTTCGGGGAGTAATGTAAATGAGCAGTTCTTC

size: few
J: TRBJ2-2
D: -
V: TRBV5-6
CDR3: CASSQVTGELFF
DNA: TGTGCCAGCAGTCAGGTCACCGGGGAGCTGTTTTTT

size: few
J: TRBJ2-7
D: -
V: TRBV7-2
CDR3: CASSWQFGEQYF
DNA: TGTGCCAGCAGCTGGCAGTTCGGCGAGCAGTACTTC

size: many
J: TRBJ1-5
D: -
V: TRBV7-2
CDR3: CASSLAARVGNQPQHF
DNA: TGTGCCAGCAGCTTAGCGGCAAGGGTTGGCAATCAGCCCCAGCATTTT

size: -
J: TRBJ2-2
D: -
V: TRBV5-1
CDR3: CASCPNTGELFF
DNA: TGCGCCAGCTGTCCGAACACCGGGGAGCTGTTTTTT

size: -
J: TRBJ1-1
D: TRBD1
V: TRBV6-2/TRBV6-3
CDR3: CASRADRARGEAFF
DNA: TGTGCCAGCAGGGCGGACAGGGCGAGGGGCGAAGCTTTCTTT

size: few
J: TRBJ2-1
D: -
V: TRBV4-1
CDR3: CASSLPGDTYNEQFF
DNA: TGCGCCAGCAGCCTTCCGGGGGACACCTACAATGAGCAGTTCTTC